This T cell receptor beta chain was recovered during a study of Ad26.COV2.S vaccination and SARS-CoV-2 variants. For the study at large: Each vaccinee took Ad26.COV2.S intramuscularly, once or twice 56 days apart.

Profiled with immunoSEQ multiplex PCR; TCRdb holds only in-frame clones, not every one. The profile shows under 500,000 clones, roughly 90% of them singletons. Treatment denoted: some 20 received Ad26.COV2.S at low or high dose, single or two shots; a few received placebo; per-sample allocation not given. Sampling occurred on day 63 after the first vaccine or placebo injection. Recruitment in Boston yielded a donor of adult age, 18-55 years. The CDR3 length is 15 residues. Trimming shortened V by 3 bases and J by 2 bases, and 11 bases separated the two germline ends. CDR1 and CDR2 (germline): KGHDR, SFDVKD. Study results and caveats: Placebo and vaccine recipients had non-spike TCR breadth that was similar.

For this clone: Its target is not known.

The V gene is TRBV24-1, the J gene TRBJ2-3, with a weak D call TRBD1 (5 bases). This clonotype was sampled from a person between 18 and 65 years old who received the Ad26.COV2.S COVID-19 vaccine or a placebo. The source material was peripheral blood, sampled in a trial of Ad26.COV2.S vaccine versus placebo. The CDR3 DNA reads as TGTGCCACCAGTGATAGCGACAGTTACACAGATACGCAGTATTTT. This codes for CATSDSDSYTDTQYF.